The rows below give T cell receptor beta chains drawn from one sample of a study of blood T cell repertoires in COVID-19. The method was immunoSEQ multiplex PCR; TCRdb's version includes in-frame clones alone and lacks a portion of them. The sample lists a few hundred thousand clones; about 82% were seen once. Sequencing input: peripheral blood. The origin of the receptors is a woman aged 50 to 60 with active or convalescent COVID-19. Both conserved end residues are part of each CDR3. Each record gives: V gene, J gene, CDR3 protein.

TRBV6-5	TRBJ2-1	CASSYSELSAQRRFF
TRBV5-1	TRBJ1-1	CASSLGQAMNTEAFF
TRBV5-6	TRBJ1-1	CASSPQQGENTEAFF
TRBV5-5	TRBJ2-1	CASSFGQGAYNEQFF
TRBV16	TRBJ1-1	CASRPQGPATEAFF
TRBV21-1	TRBJ1-6	CASSSLTGAVESPLHF
TRBV11-2	TRBJ2-7	CASSLTRTGFYEQYF
TRBV4-1	TRBJ2-1	CASSQDPPEVSSYNEQFF
TRBV6-1	TRBJ2-7	CASSERAGGSYEQYF
TRBV12-3/TRBV12-4	TRBJ1-4	CASRGQGNEKLFF
TRBV27	TRBJ2-2	CASSLINGELFF
TRBV7-9	TRBJ2-7	CASSQGLAGVGAYEQYF
TRBV30	TRBJ2-7	CAWSVVEPYVQYF
TRBV7-2	TRBJ1-2	CASSLLGGQGANTF
TRBV18	TRBJ2-3	CASSPNGGGTDTQYF
TRBV28	TRBJ2-2	CASGLGLAGAGELFF
TRBV5-4	TRBJ2-3	CASSPAGTSGDTQYF
TRBV18	TRBJ2-2	CASSPPPSGSLDTGELFF
TRBV7-8	TRBJ2-7	CASSLGTLDYEQYF
TRBV27	TRBJ2-1	CASSFWTSGNNEQFF
TRBV29-1	TRBJ1-2	CSGGTGNGYTF
TRBV28	TRBJ2-5	CASSLMGPPGETQYF
TRBV7-9	TRBJ1-2	CASSLQTGTALSYTF
TRBV7-9	TRBJ2-2	CASSLIPRAGELFF
TRBV15	TRBJ1-5	CATSRDIQANQPQHF
TRBV6-5	TRBJ2-7	CASSLQGLSSYEQYF